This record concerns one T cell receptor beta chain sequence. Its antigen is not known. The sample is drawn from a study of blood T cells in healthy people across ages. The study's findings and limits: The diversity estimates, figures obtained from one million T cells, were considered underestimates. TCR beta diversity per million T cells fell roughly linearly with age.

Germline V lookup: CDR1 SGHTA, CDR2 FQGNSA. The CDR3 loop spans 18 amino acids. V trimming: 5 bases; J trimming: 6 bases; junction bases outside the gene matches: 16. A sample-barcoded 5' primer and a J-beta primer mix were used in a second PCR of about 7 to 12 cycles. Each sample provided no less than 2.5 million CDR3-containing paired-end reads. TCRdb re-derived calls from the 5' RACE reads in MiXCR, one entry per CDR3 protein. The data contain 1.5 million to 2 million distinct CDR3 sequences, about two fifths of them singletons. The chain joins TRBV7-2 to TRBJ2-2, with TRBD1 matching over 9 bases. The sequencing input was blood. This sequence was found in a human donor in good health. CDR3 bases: TGTGCCAGCAGCCCCAAGTCCTACAGGGGGCTTGTCGCCGGGGAGCTGTTTTTT. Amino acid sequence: CASSPKSYRGLVAGELFF.